This entry lists 17 T cell receptor beta chains sequenced from one sample in a study of blood T cell repertoires in COVID-19. Method: immunoSEQ multiplex PCR; TCRdb's copy keeps in-frame clones and lacks some. Here the sample spans about 150,000 clones, around 84% being singletons. Sequencing was carried out using peripheral blood. Receptor source: a woman in her fifties or sixties with acute or convalescent COVID-19.

The chain combines TRBV7-8 with TRBJ2-3, with D possibly being TRBD2 (5 bases). This CDR3 region has 14 residues. Germline V lookup: CDR1 SGHVS, CDR2 FQNEAQ. V was trimmed by 7 bases and J by 0 bases, leaving 11 bases between them. In nucleotides, the CDR3 is TGTGCCAGCAAGGCGGGTCATAGCACAGATACGCAGTATTTT. Translation: CASKAGHSTDTQYF.

The V call is TRBV5-1, the J call TRBJ1-2, with D hard to call. This CDR3 is built from 14 residues. CDR1 and CDR2 from the germline V gene are SGHRS and YFSETQ. The V and J ends lost 4 bases and 2 bases respectively, with 12 bases between them. As DNA, the CDR3 is TGCGCCAGCAGCACCGCCGCAGGAAACTATGGCTACACCTTC. Translation gives CASSTAAGNYGYTF.

This CDR3 is CASSMEGHGYTF. The CDR3 bases are TGTGCCAGCAGTATGGAGGGTCATGGCTACACCTTC. V and J are TRBV12-3 or TRBV12-4 and TRBJ1-2; D unresolved. V gave up 5 bases and J gave up 6 bases, with 10 bases separating them. The CDR3 is made up of 12 amino acids.

The CDR3 DNA reads TGTGCCAGCTCACCCCAGGGTAGCAACAACCCCCAGCATTTT. Translating it yields CASSPQGSNNPQHF. The chain recombines TRBV18 with TRBJ1-5; tentative D call: TRBD1 (5 bases). Germline V gives CDR1 KGHSH, CDR2 LQKENI. This CDR3 is 14 amino acids long. Trimming cost V 3 bases and J 10 bases, with 16 bases left between them.

This rearrangement joins TRBV21-1 to TRBJ1-1. TRBV21-1 is a recognized pseudogene. CDR3 size: 22 residues. This chain's CDR3 is CASSSFQRHPVITHLFPPEAFF. The DNA for the CDR3 is TGTGCCAGCAGCTCCTTTCAGCGGCACCCGGTAATAACGCACCTTTTTCCCCCTGAAGCTTTCTTT.

The rearrangement joins TRBV6-5 to TRBJ1-2; perhaps TRBD1 as D (5 bases). With 0 bases removed from V and 6 bases from J, the gap between germline ends came to 14 bases. This CDR3 comprises 15 residues. From germline, CDR1 is MNHEY and CDR2 SVGAGI. DNA for the CDR3: TGTGCCAGCAGTTACTCTGACAGCTCTTACAATGGCTACACCTTC. Its translation: CASSYSDSSYNGYTF.

This clone was observed a single time. The chain employs TRBV2 and TRBJ1-1; 8 bases fit TRBD1. Germline V gives CDR1 SNHLY, CDR2 FYNNEI. Unmatched junction bases numbered 15, after V lost 4 bases and J lost 11 bases. The CDR3 spans 15 residues. The CDR3 region is CASSARTGPENWAFF. The CDR3 nucleotides read TGTGCCAGCAGTGCCCGGACAGGGCCAGAAAACTGGGCTTTCTTT. Filled out from reference TRBV2 and TRBJ1-1, the complete variable domain reads EPEVTQTPSHQVTQMGQEVILRCVPISNHLYFYWYRQILGQKVEFLVSFYNNEISEKSEIFDDQFSVERPDGSNFTLKIRSTKLEDSAMYFCASSARTGPENWAFFGQGTRLTVV.

The genes are TRBV28 and TRBJ1-4; 9 bases agree with TRBD1. With 7 bases clipped from V and 7 bases from J, the junction kept 7 bases outside the gene matches. Germline assignment: CDR1 MDHEN and CDR2 SYDVKM. The CDR3 length is 14 residues. CDR3 protein: CASTSGQGSEKLFF. CDR3 DNA: TGTGCCAGCACCTCGGGACAGGGTTCTGAAAAACTGTTTTTT.

This clone has more than one count but fewer than ten. V usage is TRBV27 and J usage is TRBJ1-2; D gene unclear. CDR3 length equals 13 residues. Trimming stripped 7 bases from V and 7 bases from J, with 16 bases between. CDR1 is MNHEY, CDR2 SMNVEV, per germline (reference sequence). The CDR3 here is CASTHNREGGYTF. CDR3 DNA sequence: TGTGCCAGCACCCACAATAGGGAGGGTGGCTACACCTTC.

The V and J genes are TRBV6-2 or TRBV6-3 and TRBJ1-2; a possible D gene is TRBD1 (6 bases). The CDR3 runs to 12 residues. V dropped 5 bases and J dropped 4 bases, with 8 bases sitting between them. The germline V gene has CDR1 MNHEY and CDR2 SVGEGT. CDR3 sequence (DNA): TGTGCCAGCAGTCAACAGGGCTATGGCTACACCTTC. This translates into CASSQQGYGYTF.

This clone was counted only a few times. The rearrangement uses TRBV2 and TRBJ1-1; no definite D call. The CDR3 is made up of 11 amino acids. Trimming pared 1 base from V and 11 bases from J, leaving 8 bases between. CDR1 SNHLY and CDR2 FYNNEI come from the germline V gene. CDR3: CASSEGGGAFF. Written as DNA, the CDR3 is TGTGCCAGCAGTGAAGGCGGTGGGGCTTTCTTT. The full variable domain, rest sourced from reference TRBV2 and TRBJ1-1, is EPEVTQTPSHQVTQMGQEVILRCVPISNHLYFYWYRQILGQKVEFLVSFYNNEISEKSEIFDDQFSVERPDGSNFTLKIRSTKLEDSAMYFCASSEGGGAFFGQGTRLTVV.

The V call is TRBV19, the J call TRBJ2-2; 8 nucleotides line up with TRBD1. The V and J ends lost 5 bases and 6 bases, in that order; junction bases with no gene match: 11. There are 16 residues in the CDR3. The germline V gene has CDR1 LNHDA and CDR2 SQIVND (reference sequence). The CDR3, as DNA: TGTGCCAGTAGTCTCCGGACAGGGTATATTTCCGGGGAGCTGTTTTTT. It encodes CASSLRTGYISGELFF. Supplemented by reference TRBV19 and TRBJ2-2, the full variable domain reads DGGITQSPKYLFRKEGQNVTLSCEQNLNHDAMYWYRQDPGQGLRLIYYSQIVNDFQKGDIAEGYSVSREKKESFPLTVTSAQKNPTAFYLCASSLRTGYISGELFFGEGSRLTVL.

This clone was counted a few times. This chain links TRBV7-2 with TRBJ2-7; D call uncertain. Germline V lookup: CDR1 SGHTA, CDR2 FQGNSA. Trimming took 5 bases from V and 1 from J, leaving 15 bases between them. The CDR3 extends over 15 amino acids. The CDR3 protein is CASSITNTISYEQYF. As DNA, the CDR3 is TGTGCCAGCAGCATCACTAACACCATATCCTACGAGCAGTACTTC. Supplemented by reference TRBV7-2 and TRBJ2-7, the full variable domain reads GAGVSQSPSNKVTEKGKDVELRCDPISGHTALYWYRQSLGQGLEFLIYFQGNSAPDKSGLPSDRFSAERTGGSVSTLTIQRTQQEDSAVYLCASSITNTISYEQYFGPGTRLTVT.

This chain uses TRBV19 with TRBJ1-1, with D hard to call. CDR3 size: 14 residues. The V gene's germline CDR1 is LNHDA and CDR2 SQIVND (reference sequence). Trimming stripped 7 bases from V and 1 base from J, with 13 bases between. Written as DNA, the CDR3 is TGTGCCAGTAAAAGCAAGGCAGGGAACACTGAAGCTTTCTTT. Residues: CASKSKAGNTEAFF.

The genes are TRBV11-1 and TRBJ2-7; 8 bases agree with TRBD1. The CDR3 runs to 15 residues. The V and J ends lost 1 base and 7 bases, in that order; junction bases with no gene match: 9. The germline CDR1 and CDR2 sequences are SGHAT and FQDESV (reference sequence). CDR3 region: CASSLGWQGAKEQYF. The CDR3 nucleotides read TGTGCCAGCAGCTTAGGTTGGCAGGGGGCGAAAGAGCAGTACTTC.

This chain joins TRBV7-6 and TRBJ1-2; TRBD1 aligns across 7 bases. The CDR3 is 14 amino acids. The V and J ends lost 5 bases and 4 bases, in that order; junction bases with no gene match: 7. Germline-derived CDR1 and CDR2 are SGHVS and FNYEAQ. CDR3 DNA sequence: TGTGCCAGCAGCGTAGACGACAGGGCCTATGGCTACACCTTC. Translated, it gives CASSVDDRAYGYTF.

The V gene is TRBV11-2, the J gene TRBJ2-3; 9 bases fit TRBD2. CDR1 and CDR2 (germline): SGHAT, FQNNGV. The CDR3 loop spans 16 amino acids. Trimming cost V 4 bases and J 8 bases; bases outside gene matches: 13. The CDR3 DNA follows: TGTGCCAGCAGCTCCGAGGGGGGACTAGCATCAGTTACGCAGTATTTT. Protein: CASSSEGGLASVTQYF.